Listed here are 22 T cell receptor beta chains from one sample, sequenced in a study of OX40 agonist ivuxolimab in advanced cancers. Method: immunoSEQ multiplex PCR; TCRdb's copy keeps in-frame clones and lacks some. This table has 70,000 or so clones, roughly 81% appearing once. The specimen was CD4+ or CD8+ T cells sorted from blood, collected in a trial of the OX40 agonist ivuxolimab. The receptors were sampled from an adult with an advanced solid tumor such as melanoma, head and neck, liver or kidney cancer.

The genes are TRBV6-1 and TRBJ2-7; D not certain. This CDR3 is 14 amino acids long. Germline lookup yields CDR1 MNHNS and CDR2 SASEGT. V was cut by 4 bases and J by 2 bases, with 12 bases left in between. The CDR3 spells CASSVSRNPYEQYF. The CDR3 DNA reads as TGTGCCAGCAGTGTTAGCCGAAACCCCTACGAGCAGTACTTC.

This clone was detected only a few times. The V gene is TRBV5-1, the J gene TRBJ2-2; D possibly corresponds to TRBD2 (5 bases). V shed 1 base and J shed 6 bases, with 13 bases lying between them. Germline assignment: CDR1 SGHRS and CDR2 YFSETQ. This CDR3 spans 15 amino acids. The CDR3: CASSLRGNGAGELFF. As DNA, the CDR3 is TGCGCCAGCAGCTTGCGAGGGAACGGGGCCGGGGAGCTGTTTTTT.

This clone has a single count. V is TRBV6-5 and J is TRBJ2-1; no clear D gene. Germline CDR1 is MNHEY and CDR2 is SVGAGI. Trimming cost V 6 bases and J 4 bases, with 4 bases left between them. The CDR3 runs to 11 residues. CDR3 sequence: CASSLYNEQFF. The DNA of the CDR3 is TGTGCCAGCAGCCTATACAATGAGCAGTTCTTC.

The chain couples TRBV9 to TRBJ1-2; D gene unclear. The ends were cut back, 0 bases at V and 7 bases at J, with 16 bases in the middle. The CDR3 length is 15 residues. Germline V gives CDR1 SGDLS, CDR2 YYNGEE. The CDR3 reads CASSVEMGGLRGYTF. CDR3 DNA: TGTGCCAGCAGCGTAGAGATGGGAGGGTTGCGTGGCTACACCTTC.

The genes are TRBV2 and TRBJ2-5, with D tentatively TRBD2 (6 bases). The V gene's germline CDR1 is SNHLY and CDR2 FYNNEI. The CDR3 is made up of 14 amino acids. V was clipped by 3 bases and J by 4 bases, with 12 bases between them. Here the CDR3 DNA reads TGTGCCAGCAGTGAGTCCCAGCGGGTAGAGACCCAGTACTTC. This translates into CASSESQRVETQYF.

J is TRBJ2-3 and V is TRBV6-6; D not certain. The V end lost 6 bases, the J end lost 5 bases, and 12 bases lay between the germline ends. The germline V gene has CDR1 MNHNY and CDR2 SVGAGI (reference sequence). CDR3 length: 13 residues. DNA of the CDR3: TGTGCCAGCAGCTCCAATAGAGGAGATACGCAGTATTTT. Translating gives CASSSNRGDTQYF.

The chain couples TRBV7-9 to TRBJ1-3; TRBD1 might be the D (6 bases). V lost 6 bases, J lost 2 bases, and 14 bases lay in between. The germline V gene encodes CDR1 SEHNR and CDR2 FQNEAQ (reference sequence). This CDR3 is built from 15 residues. The CDR3 spells CASSQGGLAGNTIYF. In DNA form, the CDR3 reads TGTGCCAGCAGTCAAGGGGGACTAGCTGGAAACACCATATATTTT.

Regarding this clone: Other nucleotide sequences in the sample specify the same CDR3. V gene TRBV19 combines with J gene TRBJ2-5; no clear D. This CDR3 contains 13 residues. Trimming took off 1 base at V and 1 base at J, with 4 bases between the two ends. Germline V gene sequence: CDR1 LNHDA, CDR2 SQIVND (reference sequence). The CDR3 region is CASSIVFQETQYF. The CDR3, as DNA: TGTGCCAGTAGTATAGTCTTCCAAGAGACCCAGTACTTC.

The V and J genes are TRBV19 and TRBJ2-1; unclear D gene. This CDR3 spans 14 amino acids. The V gene's germline CDR1 is LNHDA and CDR2 SQIVND (reference sequence). V lost 0 bases and J lost 7, with 10 bases in between. The CDR3 sequence is CASSIDSAGNEQFF. The DNA for the CDR3 is TGTGCCAGTAGTATAGATTCGGCCGGAAATGAGCAGTTCTTC.

V gene TRBV5-4 combines with J gene TRBJ2-5, with 15 bases fitting TRBD2. CDR3 length: 16 residues. The germline gives CDR1 SGHNT, CDR2 YYREEE (reference sequence). The V gene end was trimmed by 4 bases and the J gene end by 4 bases; junction bases not matched to a gene: 5. The CDR3 protein is CASSTWTSGRGETQYF. The CDR3 DNA reads as TGTGCCAGCAGCACCTGGACTAGCGGGAGGGGAGAGACCCAGTACTTC.

The chain couples TRBV6-1 to TRBJ1-2; 8 positions match TRBD1. V trimming: 4 bases; J trimming: 5 bases; junction bases outside the gene matches: 6. CDR3 length equals 14 residues. CDR1 is MNHNS and CDR2 is SASEGT in the germline V gene. CDR3 DNA: TGTGCCAGCAGTGGGGGGAGACAGGGGTATGGCTACACCTTC. Translation: CASSGGRQGYGYTF.

Concerning this clone: The germline gene is not matched at one end of the junction; a read error may be the cause. This rearrangement joins TRBV28 to TRBJ2-5; maybe TRBD2 (6 bases). The CDR3 runs to 14 residues. CDR1 MDHEN and CDR2 SYDVKM come from the germline V gene. This CDR3 reads CASSLFSREMSANF. In DNA, the CDR3 is TGTGCCAGCAGTTTATTCTCCCGGGAGATGTCGGCAAACTTC.

The chain combines TRBV2 with TRBJ2-7, with D tentatively TRBD1 (7 bases). Germline assignment: CDR1 SNHLY and CDR2 FYNNEI. The CDR3 has 14 amino acids. V lost 4 bases and J lost 3, with 13 bases in between. CDR3 sequence (DNA): TGTGCCAGCAGTGGCGGGACAGAGGGCTACGAGCAGTACTTC. It is translated as CASSGGTEGYEQYF.

The chain carries TRBV7-9 and TRBJ2-1; the D call may be TRBD1 or TRBD2 (6 bases each). CDR3 length equals 11 residues. Germline values: CDR1 SEHNR, CDR2 FQNEAQ (reference sequence). Trimming pared 5 bases from V and 15 bases from J, leaving 14 bases between. CDR3 bases: TGTGCCAGCAGCCAGACTAGGGGGACGTTCTTC. Translated, it gives CASSQTRGTFF.

The chain links TRBV7-2 to TRBJ2-7, with 7 nucleotides matching TRBD1. V lost 5 bases, J lost 3 bases, and 4 bases stayed unmatched. The V gene's germline CDR1 is SGHTA and CDR2 FQGNSA. The CDR3 length is 13 residues. The CDR3 nucleotides are TGTGCCAGCAGCCCCGGGACAGACTACGAGCAGTACTTC. Translated: CASSPGTDYEQYF.

This chain links TRBV2 with TRBJ2-1; D is uncertain. Germline assignment: CDR1 SNHLY and CDR2 FYNNEI. V was shortened by 9 bases and J by 5 bases, with 11 bases between the two germline ends. This CDR3 is built from 12 residues. CDR3 in DNA: TGTGCCAGTGGATTGGCGGACAATGAGCAGTTCTTC. Its translation: CASGLADNEQFF.

The rearrangement joins TRBV28 to TRBJ2-7; 8 nucleotides align to TRBD2. The CDR3 loop spans 14 amino acids. V was pared by 2 bases and J by 6 bases, with 6 bases of the junction left unmatched. The germline CDR1 and CDR2 sequences are MDHEN and SYDVKM. The CDR3 spells CASSLTGGPVEQYF. CDR3 coding DNA: TGTGCCAGCAGTTTAACGGGAGGGCCGGTCGAGCAGTACTTC.

This sequence joins TRBV6-6 and TRBJ1-1; D gene ambiguous. This CDR3 is 16 amino acids long. V was trimmed by 2 bases and J by 0 bases, leaving 13 bases between them. The germline CDR1 and CDR2 sequences are MNHNY and SVGAGI (reference sequence). The CDR3 sequence: CASSYRQDRMNTEAFF. For the CDR3, the DNA is TGTGCCAGCAGTTACCGGCAGGACCGAATGAACACTGAAGCTTTCTTT.

CDR3 DNA sequence: TGTGCCAGCAGTACCGGGACAGGGGTCCGCGAGCAGTACTTC. It encodes CASSTGTGVREQYF. V is TRBV5-4 and J is TRBJ2-5, with 10 bases that match TRBD1. The tail of the sequence fits TRBJ2-7 better, so the J call may be wrong. The CDR3 is made up of 14 amino acids. Germline CDR1 reads SGHNT; CDR2 reads YYREEE (reference sequence).

The chain couples TRBV14 to TRBJ2-1; D call uncertain. Trimming removed 4 bases at V and 9 bases at J, with 16 bases between. CDR1 SGHDN and CDR2 FVKESK come from the germline V gene. The CDR3 has 14 residues. The CDR3 DNA is TGTGCCAGCAGCCGGATGCAAGGGCCCAGTGAGCAGTTCTTC. Residues: CASSRMQGPSEQFF.

The chain is built from TRBV28 and TRBJ2-2, with D hard to call. Trimming removed 7 bases from V and 0 bases from J, with 12 bases in between. The CDR3 has 15 residues. Germline CDR1 is MDHEN and CDR2 is SYDVKM. The CDR3 coding sequence is TGTGCCAGCACCTCCGATAGTTCGAACACCGGGGAGCTGTTTTTT. Amino acids: CASTSDSSNTGELFF.

CDR3 loop: CASSLAVLTSGNYEQFF. The CDR3 nucleotides are TGTGCCAGCAGCTTAGCAGTATTAACTAGCGGGAACTATGAGCAGTTCTTC. The chain joins TRBV11-2 to TRBJ2-1; the match to TRBD2 covers 10 bases. This CDR3 has 17 residues. CDR1 and CDR2 from the germline V gene are SGHAT and FQNNGV. With 1 base clipped from V and 8 bases from J, the junction kept 11 bases outside the gene matches.